The 31 T cell receptor beta chains reported below all come from one sample, sequenced in a study of technical replicates of blood from a few donors. Data came from immunoSEQ multiplex PCR; TCRdb stores just in-frame clones and leaves some out. The profile shows over 75,000 clones, approximately 96% of them singletons. Material for sequencing was T cells isolated from PBMCs. The receptor set was obtained from a human donor in good health.

The rearrangement links TRBV2 to TRBJ1-5, with TRBD1 matching over 7 bases. The CDR3 runs to 15 residues. Unmatched junction bases numbered 7, after V lost 4 bases and J lost 4 bases. Germline V gene lookup returns CDR1 SNHLY and CDR2 FYNNEI. CDR3 DNA sequence: TGTGCCAGCAGTGGTACAGGGGTCGGGAATCAGCCCCAGCATTTT. It is translated as CASSGTGVGNQPQHF.

This clone was picked up one time. This chain uses TRBV19 with TRBJ2-1, with D maybe TRBD2 (6 bases). The CDR3 consists of 12 residues. Germline loops: CDR1 LNHDA, CDR2 SQIVND (reference sequence). V lost 4 bases, J lost 15 bases, and 16 bases lay in between. CDR3 sequence: CASSTGLNRRFF. The CDR3, as DNA: TGTGCCAGTAGTACCGGACTAAATCGAAGGTTCTTC. Filled out from reference TRBV19 and TRBJ2-1, the complete variable domain reads DGGITQSPKYLFRKEGQNVTLSCEQNLNHDAMYWYRQDPGQGLRLIYYSQIVNDFQKGDIAEGYSVSREKKESFPLTVTSAQKNPTAFYLCASSTGLNRRFFGPGTRLTVL.

The chain links TRBV28 to TRBJ1-2, with D maybe TRBD1 (5 bases). Germline-derived CDR1 and CDR2 are MDHEN and SYDVKM. V was clipped by 6 bases and J by 3 bases, with 11 bases between them. The CDR3 consists of 13 residues. For the CDR3, the DNA is TGTGCCAGCAGCACAGGTGTGGACTATGGCTACACCTTC. This codes for CASSTGVDYGYTF.

The CDR3 coding sequence is TGTGCCAGCAGCGCTGGAGGGGCGGCCGGGGAGCTGTTTTTT. Translated, it gives CASSAGGAAGELFF. The rearrangement links TRBV7-9 to TRBJ2-2; D is possibly TRBD2 (6 bases). The V gene's germline CDR1 is SEHNR and CDR2 FQNEAQ (reference sequence). Trimming took off 5 bases at V and 6 bases at J, with 13 bases between the two ends. The CDR3 is 14 amino acids.

DNA for the CDR3: TGCGCCAGCAGCCAAGATTGGGGCAGGGAGGCAGATACGCAGTATTTT. This codes for CASSQDWGREADTQYF. The genes are TRBV4-1 and TRBJ2-3; D is perhaps TRBD2 (6 bases). Germline V gene sequence: CDR1 MGHRA, CDR2 YSYEKL. The CDR3 loop spans 16 amino acids. V was pared by 0 bases and J by 4 bases, with 14 bases between.

This clone is a singleton in its sample. This chain uses TRBV28 with TRBJ2-1, with 7 bases identical to TRBD1. Looked up from germline, CDR1 is MDHEN and CDR2 is SYDVKM. The V and J ends lost 3 bases and 9 bases, in that order; junction bases with no gene match: 5. The CDR3 runs 13 residues. The CDR3 coding sequence is TGTGCCAGCAGTTTCGGGACAGCCTCTGAGCAGTTCTTC. Translated, it gives CASSFGTASEQFF.

The V and J genes are TRBV23-1 and TRBJ1-2, with 8 bases identical to TRBD1. Being an ORF, TRBV23-1 has a function that is uncertain. With 2 bases clipped from V and 2 bases from J, the junction kept 10 bases outside the gene matches. CDR3 length equals 17 residues. CDR3 DNA sequence: TGCGCCAGCAGTCAACCGACAGGGGAATGTCCCAACTATGGCTACACCTTC. Translating gives CASSQPTGECPNYGYTF.

V and J are TRBV6-1 and TRBJ1-5; D is unclear. Trimming stripped 8 bases from V and 7 bases from J, with 18 bases between. CDR1 is MNHNS, CDR2 SASEGT, per germline. The CDR3 length is 14 residues. The CDR3 nucleotides are TGTGCCAGCTCCCTCGCGGGTTCCCAGCAGCCCCAGCATTTT. Protein: CASSLAGSQQPQHF.

This chain uses TRBV5-6 with TRBJ1-1, with D perhaps matching TRBD1 (6 bases). Trimming left V 3 bases short and J 4 bases short, with 22 bases between. This CDR3 has 17 residues. The germline V gene encodes CDR1 SGHDT and CDR2 YYEEEE. The CDR3 region is CASSSRTESPLGTEAFF. In DNA form, the CDR3 reads TGTGCCAGCAGCTCTAGGACAGAGTCCCCCCTTGGCACTGAAGCTTTCTTT.

This chain connects TRBV4-1 to TRBJ2-7; a possible D gene is TRBD2 (7 bases). V gave up 0 bases and J gave up 1 base, with 13 bases separating them. The length of the CDR3 is 16 residues. Germline CDR1 and CDR2: MGHRA and YSYEKL. CDR3 DNA sequence: TGCGCCAGCAGCCAAGACGGGGGGCCCGTTTCCTACGAGCAGTACTTC. This gives the protein CASSQDGGPVSYEQYF.

V is TRBV4-1 and J is TRBJ2-7; 8 nucleotides align to TRBD2. The CDR3 is 16 residues long. Germline-derived CDR1 and CDR2 are MGHRA and YSYEKL. J gave up 0 bases and V 2 bases, and 6 bases lay outside the gene matches. The CDR3 region is CASSQTTGGGSYEQYF. For the CDR3, the DNA is TGCGCCAGCAGCCAAACCACGGGGGGGGGCTCCTACGAGCAGTACTTC.

V usage is TRBV28 and J usage is TRBJ1-1; 8 bases map to TRBD1. This CDR3 is built from 15 residues. J lost 3 bases, V lost 4 bases, and 7 bases had no gene match. CDR1 is MDHEN, CDR2 SYDVKM, per germline. CDR3 sequence reads: CASSSDRGWDTEAFF. The CDR3 coding sequence is TGTGCCAGCAGTTCCGACAGGGGATGGGACACTGAAGCTTTCTTT.

V is TRBV10-3 and J is TRBJ1-5, with D unresolved. Germline loops: CDR1 ENHRY, CDR2 SYGVKD. The CDR3 covers 15 residues. Trimming pared 0 bases from V and 5 bases from J, leaving 11 bases between. The CDR3 DNA reads as TGTGCCATCAGTGAGTCGGGTACACGGGATCAGCCCCAGCATTTT. It specifies CAISESGTRDQPQHF.

CDR3 protein: CATAPTGNTEAFF. The CDR3 DNA sequence: TGTGCCACAGCTCCGACAGGAAACACTGAAGCTTTCTTT. The chain recombines TRBV15 with TRBJ1-1; D perhaps matches TRBD1 (6 bases). The CDR3 totals 13 residues. Per the germline V gene, CDR1 is LNHNV and CDR2 is YYDKDF (reference sequence). The ends were cut back, 9 bases at V and 2 bases at J, with 13 bases in the middle.

V is TRBV6-6 and J is TRBJ1-5, with D hard to call. Per germline, CDR1 MNHNY and CDR2 SVGAGI (reference sequence). The ends were cut back, 5 bases at V and 3 bases at J, with 14 bases in the middle. CDR3 length: 15 amino acids. The CDR3 region has the DNA TGTGCCAGCAGTCGAACTGGGCAGAACAATCAGCCCCAGCATTTT. This encodes CASSRTGQNNQPQHF.

This clone came up once. This rearrangement joins TRBV27 to TRBJ1-2; the D is unclear. This CDR3 comprises 16 residues. V lost 6 bases to trimming and J lost 8 bases, with 25 bases between them. Germline assignment: CDR1 MNHEY and CDR2 SMNVEV (reference sequence). CDR3 in amino acids: CASRIALASRGDGYTF. The CDR3 DNA follows: TGTGCCAGCAGAATTGCATTGGCCTCACGGGGAGACGGCTACACCTTC.

This chain joins TRBV18 and TRBJ2-7; 7 nucleotides agree with TRBD1. Trimming removed 6 bases from V and 6 bases from J; junction bases left unmatched: 8. The germline CDR1 and CDR2 sequences are KGHSH and LQKENI. CDR3 length equals 13 residues. CDR3 coding DNA: TGTGCCAGCTCCCCGGGCAGGGACAGCGAGCAGTACTTC. Amino acids: CASSPGRDSEQYF.

The J gene is TRBJ1-1, the V gene TRBV7-9; D call uncertain. Germline V gene data show CDR1 as SEHNR and CDR2 as FQNEAQ (reference sequence). The CDR3 covers 15 residues. Trimming took 5 bases from V and 4 from J, leaving 17 bases between them. CDR3 sequence: CASSPKGKEGTEAFF. The CDR3 DNA is TGTGCCAGCAGCCCAAAGGGAAAGGAGGGCACTGAAGCTTTCTTT. Full variable domain (missing parts from reference TRBV7-9 and TRBJ1-1): DTGVSQNPRHKITKRGQNVTFRCDPISEHNRLYWYRQTLGQGPEFLTYFQNEAQLEKSRLLSDRFSAERPKGSFSTLEIQRTEQGDSAMYLCASSPKGKEGTEAFFGQGTRLTVV.

This chain uses TRBV6-4 with TRBJ1-1; 8 bases are shared with TRBD1. J gave up 0 bases and V 5 bases, and 17 bases lay outside the gene matches. There are 19 residues in the CDR3. The germline V gene has CDR1 MRHNA and CDR2 SNTAGT. CDR3 in amino acids: CASSPEGTGRGAMNTEAFF. The CDR3 DNA follows: TGTGCCAGCAGTCCGGAGGGGACAGGCCGGGGGGCCATGAACACTGAAGCTTTCTTT.

The rearrangement links TRBV5-1 to TRBJ2-3; the match to TRBD1 covers 10 bases. This CDR3 has 15 residues. J lost 2 bases, V lost 4 bases, and 4 bases had no gene match. CDR1 is SGHRS, CDR2 YFSETQ, per germline. As DNA, the CDR3 is TGCGCCAGCAGCCAAGGACAGGGGGTCACAGATACGCAGTATTTT. This encodes CASSQGQGVTDTQYF.

V usage is TRBV2 and J usage is TRBJ2-1, with TRBD1 as a possible D gene (6 bases). The CDR3 runs to 11 residues. V gave up 6 bases and J gave up 10 bases, with 10 bases separating them. CDR1 is SNHLY and CDR2 is FYNNEI in the germline V gene. CDR3 nucleotides: TGTGCCAGCAGGACCGGGACAGAGCAGTTCTTC. Residues: CASRTGTEQFF.

The CDR3 bases are TGTGCCAGTAGTATCAGGGGGTCTCTGGAAAAACTGTTTTTT. Amino acids: CASSIRGSLEKLFF. The chain links TRBV19 to TRBJ1-4; 7 bases line up with TRBD1. Germline values: CDR1 LNHDA, CDR2 SQIVND (reference sequence). V gave up 3 bases and J gave up 8 bases; unmatched junction bases: 6. This CDR3 region has 14 residues.

V gene TRBV28 combines with J gene TRBJ2-2; the match to TRBD2 covers 7 bases. Trimming took 4 bases from V and 5 from J; bases not matched to a gene: 1. The CDR3 length is 13 residues. Germline V gene sequence: CDR1 MDHEN, CDR2 SYDVKM. The DNA for the CDR3 is TGTGCCAGCAGTTCGGGGGGAACCGGGGAGCTGTTTTTT. Translating it yields CASSSGGTGELFF.

This chain uses TRBV28 with TRBJ2-1, with 9 bases aligning to TRBD2. Trimming cost V 5 bases and J 5 bases; bases outside gene matches: 7. Germline CDR1 reads MDHEN; CDR2 reads SYDVKM. This CDR3 region has 15 residues. CDR3 coding DNA: TGTGCCAGCAGTCCCGGAACTAGCGGGCACAATGAGCAGTTCTTC. Encoded protein: CASSPGTSGHNEQFF.

The chain couples TRBV10-1 to TRBJ2-7; 9 positions match TRBD1. The CDR3 runs 15 residues. With 6 bases clipped from V and 6 bases from J, the junction kept 12 bases outside the gene matches. Germline assignment: CDR1 WNHNN and CDR2 SYGVQD (reference sequence). CDR3 amino acids: CASSGPGTGNFEQYF. The CDR3 region has the DNA TGCGCCAGCAGCGGACCCGGGACAGGGAATTTCGAGCAGTACTTC.

V gene TRBV19 combines with J gene TRBJ2-1; TRBD2 matches 9 bases. J gave up 6 bases and V 7 bases, and 10 bases lay outside the gene matches. The CDR3 consists of 15 residues. In germline, CDR1 is LNHDA, CDR2 SQIVND (reference sequence). CDR3 protein: CASTGLASSTNEQFF. CDR3 nucleotides: TGTGCCAGTACCGGACTAGCGTCATCGACCAATGAGCAGTTCTTC.

The chain is built from TRBV2 and TRBJ1-5, with 8 nucleotides matching TRBD1. Trimming at V came to 5 bases and at J to 5 bases, leaving 2 bases not matched to a gene. The CDR3 consists of 13 residues. CDR1 and CDR2 from the germline V gene are SNHLY and FYNNEI. CDR3 in amino acids: CASSPDRDQPQHF. The CDR3 DNA follows: TGTGCCAGCAGTCCGGACAGGGATCAGCCCCAGCATTTT.

V and J are TRBV5-4 and TRBJ2-1; no clear D gene. The germline CDR1 and CDR2 sequences are SGHNT and YYREEE (reference sequence). The CDR3 totals 15 residues. V shed 1 base and J shed 4 bases, with 12 bases lying between them. The CDR3 DNA reads TGTGCCAGCAGCTTGCCCCCCGGTACTTACAATGAGCAGTTCTTC. Translation: CASSLPPGTYNEQFF.

This chain connects TRBV19 to TRBJ2-7; D is possibly TRBD2 (5 bases). Germline V gene data show CDR1 as LNHDA and CDR2 as SQIVND (reference sequence). V lost 4 bases and J lost 3, with 22 bases in between. This CDR3 is 17 amino acids long. The DNA of the CDR3 is TGTGCCAGTAGTACCGCTCCGAGCGGCCTAAACGACTACGAGCAGTACTTC. Its protein is CASSTAPSGLNDYEQYF.

The chain joins TRBV7-8 to TRBJ2-7, with TRBD2 identical over 8 bases. The CDR3 contains 14 residues. Germline trimming cut 4 bases from V and 3 bases from J; bases unmatched to any gene: 5. Germline CDR1 and CDR2: SGHVS and FQNEAQ. The CDR3 is CASSSGTSHYEQYF. The CDR3 DNA sequence: TGTGCCAGCAGCTCCGGGACTAGTCACTACGAGCAGTACTTC.

V usage is TRBV19 and J usage is TRBJ2-7, with D possibly TRBD1 on 5 matching bases. The CDR3 consists of 14 residues. V was clipped by 3 bases and J by 3 bases, with 12 bases between them. CDR1 is LNHDA, CDR2 SQIVND, per germline (reference sequence). In nucleotides, the CDR3 is TGTGCCAGTAGTATTACAGGCTTCTACTACGAGCAGTACTTC. Its translation: CASSITGFYYEQYF. The whole variable domain, filled in from reference TRBV19 and TRBJ2-7, reads DGGITQSPKYLFRKEGQNVTLSCEQNLNHDAMYWYRQDPGQGLRLIYYSQIVNDFQKGDIAEGYSVSREKKESFPLTVTSAQKNPTAFYLCASSITGFYYEQYFGPGTRLTVT.